The 27 T cell receptor beta chains below come from one sample, sequenced in a study of prognosis after radiotherapy for stage I lung cancer. Multiplex PCR, run in two rounds, amplified TCR beta CDR3 from genomic DNA. Individual primers that were specific to each TRBV and TRBJ gene served in first-round PCR. TCRdb re-analysed the multiplex PCR reads in MiXCR, keeping a single row per CDR3 protein. Counted here are more than 30,000 distinct CDR3 sequences, 35% to 45% occurring once; the ten biggest clones make up about 16%. Specimen: PBMCs, collected before or after stereotactic body radiation therapy (not recorded which). These TCRs come from a donor over 45 with non-small cell lung cancer.

This clonotype was recorded at least ten times. V usage is TRBV5-4 and J usage is TRBJ1-2; the D is unclear. The CDR3 sequence is 13 residues long. CDR1 and CDR2 (germline): SGHNT, YYREEE (reference sequence). Trimming removed 5 bases at V and 5 bases at J, with 13 bases between. The CDR3 DNA reads TGTGCCAGCAGGTCAGGTCCGGGTTATGGCTACACCTTC. This encodes CASRSGPGYGYTF.

The rearrangement joins TRBV6-1 to TRBJ1-2; 7 bases are a match to TRBD1. The germline V gene encodes CDR1 MNHNS and CDR2 SASEGT. CDR3 length equals 17 residues. V lost 5 bases and J lost 6; bases outside the gene matches: 18. As DNA, the CDR3 is TGTGCCAGCAGTCGGATCGGGACAGTGACATTAAAAAATGGCTACACCTTC. It specifies CASSRIGTVTLKNGYTF.

CDR3 residues: CASSRVIGYSGRSTDTQYF. CDR3 DNA sequence: TGTGCCAGCAGCCGGGTAATCGGGTATAGCGGGAGAAGCACAGATACGCAGTATTTT. The chain carries TRBV3-1 and TRBJ2-3; 9 nucleotides match TRBD2. The CDR3 has 19 residues. V trimming: 4 bases; J trimming: 0 bases; junction bases outside the gene matches: 14. Germline-derived CDR1 and CDR2 are LGHDT and YNNKEL (reference sequence).

This clonotype was counted ten times or more. The V gene is TRBV3-1, the J gene TRBJ2-2; D is uncertain. Per germline, CDR1 LGHDT and CDR2 YNNKEL (reference sequence). V was shortened by 1 base and J by 8 bases, with 8 bases between the two germline ends. This CDR3 has 13 amino acids. CDR3 residues: CASSQVAAGELFF. The CDR3 coding sequence is TGTGCCAGCAGCCAAGTCGCGGCTGGGGAGCTGTTTTTT.

This clonotype occurred many times. At one end, the junction sequence differs from germline, possibly due to a read error. The chain is built from TRBV7-7 and TRBJ2-5, with D perhaps assigned TRBD1 or TRBD2 (7 bases each). The CDR3 has 15 amino acids. Germline assignment: CDR1 SSHAT and CDR2 FNYEAQ (reference sequence). In nucleotides, the CDR3 is TGTGCTAGCAGCCAGGGGGGGACAGAGAAAGAGACCCAGTACTTC. Translation gives CASSQGGTEKETQYF. The full variable domain, completed using reference TRBV7-7 and TRBJ2-5, is GAGVSQSPRYKVTKRGQDVTLRCDPISSHATLYWYQQALGQGPEFLTYFNYEAQPDKSGLPSDRFSAERPEGSISTLTIQRTEQRDSAMYRCASSQGGTEKETQYFGPGTRLLVL.

As regards this clonotype: A much larger clone sits a single nucleotide away, making a read error possible. V and J are TRBV7-3 and TRBJ2-1, with a weak D call TRBD2 (6 bases). CDR1 and CDR2 from the germline V gene are SGHTA and FQGTGA. The CDR3 runs 15 residues. V was shortened by 5 bases and J by 3 bases, with 14 bases between the two germline ends. The CDR3 DNA follows: TGTGCCAGCAGCCCCTCTAGCGCCGACTACAATGAGCAGTTCTTC. Protein sequence: CASSPSSADYNEQFF.

Concerning this clonotype itself: This likely reflects a read error, since a far larger clone is one base away. This chain links TRBV7-9 with TRBJ2-1, with D possibly being TRBD2 (6 bases). This CDR3 spans 12 amino acids. Germline-derived CDR1 and CDR2 are SEHNR and FQNEAQ (reference sequence). V shed 8 bases and J shed 5 bases, with 10 bases lying between them. The CDR3 sequence: CASAREDNEQFF. The CDR3 DNA reads TGTGCCAGCGCAAGGGAGGACAATGAGCAGTTCTTC.

This clonotype was counted at least ten times. The rearrangement uses TRBV12-5 and TRBJ2-3; D is unresolved. The germline V gene has CDR1 LGHNT and CDR2 FRNRAP. The CDR3 extends over 18 amino acids. The V and J ends lost 1 base and 2 bases respectively, with 19 bases between them. As DNA, the CDR3 is TGTGCTAGTGGTTTGGGTAAACAGTCCCTGGGTAACACAGATACGCAGTATTTT. Protein product: CASGLGKQSLGNTDTQYF. Full variable domain (rest looked up from reference TRBV12-5 and TRBJ2-3): DARVTQTPRHKVTEMGQEVTMRCQPILGHNTVFWYRQTMMQGLELLAYFRNRAPLDDSGMPKDRFSAEMPDATLATLKIQPSEPRDSAVYFCASGLGKQSLGNTDTQYFGPGTRLTVL.

In the case of this clonotype: The limits of the CDR3 on the DNA are not certain, so only TCRdb's listed CDR3 is given. This chain links TRBV15 with TRBJ2-6; the table's D call of TRBD1 was not tested on the DNA. CDR1 and CDR2 from the germline V gene are LNHNV and YYDKDF (reference sequence). The CDR3 region is 16 residues in length, termini included. The CDR3 region is CATSRDWGTGSNVLTF.

A word on this clonotype: A single base is all that separates this from a far larger clone, so a read error is likely. The chain employs TRBV10-3 and TRBJ2-7; the match to TRBD1 covers 7 bases. V was pared by 4 bases and J by 6 bases, with 12 bases of the junction left unmatched. The CDR3 is 15 residues long. From germline, CDR1 is ENHRY and CDR2 SYGVKD. CDR3 sequence reads: CAISGSVQGSSEQYF. CDR3 DNA sequence: TGTGCCATCAGTGGTTCGGTACAGGGGAGCAGCGAGCAGTACTTC.

This clonotype is medium-sized. V gene TRBV9 combines with J gene TRBJ2-2; 10 bases are a match to TRBD2. J lost 1 base, V lost 3 bases, and 0 bases had no gene match. This CDR3 has 15 residues. Per the germline V gene, CDR1 is SGDLS and CDR2 is YYNGEE. DNA of the CDR3: TGTGCCAGCAGCGGGACTAGCGGGAACACCGGGGAGCTGTTTTTT. Its translation: CASSGTSGNTGELFF. The whole variable domain, filled in from reference TRBV9 and TRBJ2-2, reads DSGVTQTPKHLITATGQRVTLRCSPRSGDLSVYWYQQSLDQGLQFLIQYYNGEERAKGNILERFSAQQFPDLHSELNLSSLELGDSALYFCASSGTSGNTGELFFGEGSRLTVL.

Points on this clonotype: Compared with germline, one end of the junction differs, possibly owing to a read error. The V gene is TRBV6-2 or TRBV6-3, the J gene TRBJ2-2; D may match TRBD1 or TRBD2 (5 bases each). The CDR3 covers 14 residues. Germline V gene data show CDR1 as MNHEY and CDR2 as SVGEGT. CDR3 amino acids: CTSSDGTDIGELFF. CDR3 DNA: TGTACCAGCAGTGACGGGACGGACATCGGGGAGCTTTTTTTT.

Regarding this clonotype: A much larger clone differs from this one at a single base, so this may be a read error. CDR3 sequence: CASSLRAIDYGYTF. CDR3 coding DNA: TGTGCCAGCAGCTTGAGAGCTATTGACTATGGCTACACCTTC. The chain combines TRBV5-1 with TRBJ1-2; no reliable D call. CDR3 length: 14 residues. In germline, CDR1 is SGHRS, CDR2 YFSETQ. Full variable domain (remainder filled in from reference TRBV5-1 and TRBJ1-2): KAGVTQTPRYLIKTRGQQVTLSCSPISGHRSVSWYQQTPGQGLQFLFEYFSETQRNKGNFPGRFSGRQFSNSRSEMNVSTLELGDSALYLCASSLRAIDYGYTFGSGTRLTVV.

This clonotype has at least ten counts. V and J are TRBV5-4 and TRBJ2-1, with 7 positions matching TRBD1. This CDR3 has 16 amino acids. V dropped 0 bases and J dropped 7; count of bases not matched to a gene: 10. Per the germline V gene, CDR1 is SGHNT and CDR2 is YYREEE (reference sequence). The DNA for the CDR3 is TGTGCCAGCAGCTTGGATCCGGGACAGTCTCTTAATGAGCAGTTCTTC. Amino acid sequence: CASSLDPGQSLNEQFF.

In regard to this clonotype: A much larger clone differs by one base, so this may be a read error. The chain joins TRBV7-3 to TRBJ2-5; no reliable D call. V lost 7 bases and J lost 2, with 11 bases in between. The CDR3 loop spans 13 amino acids. Germline CDR1 reads SGHTA; CDR2 reads FQGTGA. CDR3 bases: TGTGCCAGCATCTCCTCCTTTCAAGAGACCCAGTACTTC. This codes for CASISSFQETQYF.

This clonotype qualifies as medium-sized (0.01 to 0.1%). The chain has TRBV6-1 and TRBJ2-5, with D possibly TRBD1 on 6 matching bases. The CDR3 has 14 amino acids. The germline gives CDR1 MNHNS, CDR2 SASEGT. V was cut by 4 bases and J by 5 bases, with 14 bases left in between. The CDR3 sequence: CASSGWTVRETQYF. The CDR3 nucleotides read TGTGCCAGCAGTGGTTGGACAGTCCGGGAGACCCAGTACTTC.

The gene calls are TRBV5-4 and TRBJ2-7; D is perhaps TRBD2 (6 bases). Germline CDR1 and CDR2: SGHNT and YYREEE (reference sequence). This CDR3 contains 14 residues. The germline V and J ends were trimmed by 1 base and 4 bases, with 12 bases remaining between them. This CDR3 reads CASSLSWRGYEQYF. The CDR3 DNA is TGTGCCAGCAGCTTGAGCTGGAGGGGTTACGAGCAGTACTTC.

Ten or more counts support this clonotype. The chain employs TRBV29-1 and TRBJ2-1; D assignment may be TRBD1 or TRBD2 (6 bases each). Germline values: CDR1 SQVTM, CDR2 ANQGSEA. This CDR3 contains 11 residues. Trimming removed 4 bases at V and 15 bases at J, with 16 bases between. The CDR3, as DNA: TGCAGCGTTGCGTTGGAGGGGGGCGGGTTCTTC. It is translated as CSVALEGGGFF.

Details on this clonotype: A far larger clone differs by one base, so this is likely a read error. The chain couples TRBV6-9 to TRBJ2-5; 8 bases fit TRBD2. TRBJ2-1 matches the DNA end more closely, so the J call is doubtful. Germline-derived CDR1 and CDR2 are MNHGY and SVAAGI. The CDR3 runs to 14 residues. The CDR3 sequence: CASSSLGSGGEQFF. The CDR3 nucleotides are TGTGCCAGCAGTTCCTTAGGGAGCGGGGGTGAGCAGTTCTTC.

This clonotype turned up a few times. The V call is TRBV28, the J call TRBJ2-3; a possible D gene is TRBD2 (6 bases). Deletions cut 3 bases from V and 4 bases from J, with 26 bases between. Germline V CDR1 and CDR2: MDHEN, SYDVKM. The CDR3 sequence is 19 residues long. The CDR3 DNA sequence: TGTGCCAGCAGTTTCCCAGGACATCATAGCGGAGAGGAGGCAGATACGCAGTATTTT. This codes for CASSFPGHHSGEEADTQYF.

This clonotype showed up many times. V gene TRBV7-2 combines with J gene TRBJ1-1, with D hard to call. The V end lost 3 bases, the J end lost 11 bases, and 7 bases lay between the germline ends. The germline CDR1 and CDR2 sequences are SGHTA and FQGNSA. This CDR3 has 10 residues. This chain's CDR3 is CASSFIGAFF. The CDR3 bases are TGTGCCAGCAGCTTTATCGGGGCTTTCTTT.

In the case of this clonotype: Only one base separates this from a far larger clonotype, so it likely reflects a read error. The chain employs TRBV6-4 and TRBJ2-7; 9 bases map to TRBD1. V lost 2 bases, J lost 8 bases, and 10 bases stayed unmatched. The length of the CDR3 is 15 residues. CDR1 is MRHNA and CDR2 is SNTAGT in the germline V gene. CDR3 DNA: TGTGCCAGCAGTGACCTTAGGACAGGGGTCTGGCAGCAGTACTTC. This encodes CASSDLRTGVWQQYF.

A few counts support this clonotype. V is TRBV5-1 and J is TRBJ2-2; weak D call: TRBD2 (6 bases). V lost 5 bases and J lost 4, with 12 bases in between. Germline CDR1 reads SGHRS; CDR2 reads YFSETQ. The CDR3 extends over 14 amino acids. CDR3 residues: CASRNSGGTGELFF. The CDR3 nucleotides are TGCGCCAGCAGAAATAGCGGAGGCACCGGGGAGCTGTTTTTT.

This clonotype rates as medium-sized. This rearrangement joins TRBV6-2 or TRBV6-3 to TRBJ2-7; D is unclear. Per the germline V gene, CDR1 is MNHEY and CDR2 is SVGEGT. The CDR3 has 13 amino acids. Trimming took 5 bases from V and 0 from J, leaving 8 bases between them. CDR3 loop: CASSEMSSYEQYF. The CDR3 DNA sequence: TGTGCCAGCAGTGAAATGAGCTCCTACGAGCAGTACTTC.

This clonotype occurred many times. The chain carries TRBV11-3 and TRBJ2-2; no clear D gene. V gave up 3 bases and J gave up 1 base, with 6 bases separating them. This CDR3 comprises 14 residues. Looked up from germline, CDR1 is SGHNT and CDR2 is YENEEA. In nucleotides, the CDR3 is TGTGCCAGCAGCTTTGACCGGAACACCGGGGAGCTGTTTTTT. Residues: CASSFDRNTGELFF.

This clonotype is labeled as medium-sized (0.01 to 0.1%). The CDR3 reads CASSFAQGLEQYF. CDR3 nucleotides: TGTGCCAGCAGTTTTGCGCAAGGGCTCGAGCAGTACTTC. This rearrangement joins TRBV27 to TRBJ2-7, with D hard to call. This CDR3 contains 13 residues. Trimming removed 3 bases at V and 6 bases at J, with 12 bases between. The germline CDR1 and CDR2 sequences are MNHEY and SMNVEV (reference sequence).

This clonotype has only one observation. A far larger clone is one base from this, pointing to a likely read error. The rearrangement joins TRBV10-3 to TRBJ2-7; D is uncertain. The J call may be wrong; the DNA end is better matched by TRBJ1-2. Germline lookup yields CDR1 ENHRY and CDR2 SYGVKD. The CDR3 is 12 residues long. As DNA, the CDR3 is TGTGCCAGCCAGGACGGCCGCTATGTCTACACCTTC. It codes for CASQDGRYVYTF.